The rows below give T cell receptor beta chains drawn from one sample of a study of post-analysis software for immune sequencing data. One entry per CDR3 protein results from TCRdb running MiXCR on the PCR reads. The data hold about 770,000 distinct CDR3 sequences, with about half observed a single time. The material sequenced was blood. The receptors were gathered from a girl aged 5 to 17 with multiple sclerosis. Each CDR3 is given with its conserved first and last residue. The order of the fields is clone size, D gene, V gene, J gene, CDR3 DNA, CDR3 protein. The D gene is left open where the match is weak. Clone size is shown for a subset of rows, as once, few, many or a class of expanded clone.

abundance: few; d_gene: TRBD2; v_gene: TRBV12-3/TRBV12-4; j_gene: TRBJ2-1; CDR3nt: TGTGCCAGCAGAAGACTAGCGGGAAAGGCAAATGAGCAGTTCTTC; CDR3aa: CASRRLAGKANEQFF
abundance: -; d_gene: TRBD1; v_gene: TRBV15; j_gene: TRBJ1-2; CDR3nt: TGTGCCACCAGCAGAGATCCCGGACAGGGGGACTATGGCTACACCTTC; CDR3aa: CATSRDPGQGDYGYTF
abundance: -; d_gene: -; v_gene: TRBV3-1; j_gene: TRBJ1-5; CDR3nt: TGTGCCAGCAGCCGGAGACTGGCTAATCAGCCCCAGCATTTT; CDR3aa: CASSRRLANQPQHF
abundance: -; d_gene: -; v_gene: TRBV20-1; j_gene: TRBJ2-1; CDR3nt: TGCAGTGCTAGAGCTAGTTGGAGGGGAAACAATGAGCAGTTCTTC; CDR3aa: CSARASWRGNNEQFF
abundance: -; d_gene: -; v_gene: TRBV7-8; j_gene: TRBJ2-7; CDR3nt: TGTGCCAGCAGCGAAGAGGGAGCGGGCAGCTCCTACGAGCAGTACTTC; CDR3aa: CASSEEGAGSSYEQYF
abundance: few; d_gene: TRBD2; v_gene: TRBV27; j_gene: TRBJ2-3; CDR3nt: TGTGCCAGCAGTTTGTGGGGGAGGGACACAGATACGCAGTATTTT; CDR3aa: CASSLWGRDTDTQYF
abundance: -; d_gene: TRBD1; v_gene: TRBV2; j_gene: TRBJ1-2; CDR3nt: TGTGCCAGCTCCATGGCGGGACAGGGCGAACCTTACTATGGCTACACCTTC; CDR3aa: CASSMAGQGEPYYGYTF
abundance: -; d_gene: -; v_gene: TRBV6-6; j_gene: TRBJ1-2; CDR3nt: TGTGCCAGCAGTTACGTGTCCAGTAACTATGGCTACACCTTC; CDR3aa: CASSYVSSNYGYTF
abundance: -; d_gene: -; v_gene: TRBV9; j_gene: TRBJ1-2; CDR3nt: TGTGCCAGCAGCCCTAGCGGGGTCTATGGCTACACCTTC; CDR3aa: CASSPSGVYGYTF
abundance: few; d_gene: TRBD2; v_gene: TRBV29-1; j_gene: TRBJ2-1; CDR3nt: TGCAGCGTAATGGGGCTAGCGGGAGGGGTCAGTCTATCAAGCTCCTACAATGAGCAGTTCTTC; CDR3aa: CSVMGLAGGVSLSSSYNEQFF
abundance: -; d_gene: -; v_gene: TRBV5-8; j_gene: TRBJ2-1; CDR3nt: TGTGCCAGCACCCAATTTTTTGCCTCGGGTGAGCAGTTCTTC; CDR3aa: CASTQFFASGEQFF
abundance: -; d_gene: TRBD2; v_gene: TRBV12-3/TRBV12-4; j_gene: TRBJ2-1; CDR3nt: TGTGCCAGCAGTTTGTCGTCACTAGCGGGACGCTCCTACAATGAGCAGTTCTTC; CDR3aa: CASSLSSLAGRSYNEQFF
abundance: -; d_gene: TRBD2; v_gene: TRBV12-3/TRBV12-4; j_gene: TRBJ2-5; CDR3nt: TGTGCCAGCAGTTTCAGCGGGATGGATTCCCCTCAAGAGACCCAGTACTTC; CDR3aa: CASSFSGMDSPQETQYF
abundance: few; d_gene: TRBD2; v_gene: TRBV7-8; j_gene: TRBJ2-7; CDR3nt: TGTGCCAGCAGCGAATCAGGACTAGCGGAGAACTACGAGCAGTACTTC; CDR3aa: CASSESGLAENYEQYF
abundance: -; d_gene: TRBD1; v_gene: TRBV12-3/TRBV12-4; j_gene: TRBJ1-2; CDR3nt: TGTGCCAGCAGTCCTAGGTGGGGACAGGGGATCGGCTACACCTTC; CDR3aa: CASSPRWGQGIGYTF
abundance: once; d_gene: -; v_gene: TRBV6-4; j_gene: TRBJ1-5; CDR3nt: TGTGCCAGCAGTGACGGGGGGGATCAGCCCCAGCATTTT; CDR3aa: CASSDGGDQPQHF
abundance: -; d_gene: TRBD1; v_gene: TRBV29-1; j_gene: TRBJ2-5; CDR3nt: TGCAGCGTTGAAGCCCTCGACAGGGCTCTAGACGAGACCCAGTACTTC; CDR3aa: CSVEALDRALDETQYF
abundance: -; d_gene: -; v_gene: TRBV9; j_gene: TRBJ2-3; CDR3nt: TGTGCCAGCACCGAAGGGGGCACAGATACGCAGTATTTT; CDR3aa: CASTEGGTDTQYF
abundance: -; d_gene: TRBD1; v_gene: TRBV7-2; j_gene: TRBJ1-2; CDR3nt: TGTGCCAGCAGCCCAGGGGGCAGACGCTACTATGGCTACACCTTC; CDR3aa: CASSPGGRRYYGYTF
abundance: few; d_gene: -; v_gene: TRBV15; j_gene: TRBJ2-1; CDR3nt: TGTGCCGCCAGCACCCAATCGGTCGGGGATGAGCAGTTCTTC; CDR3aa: CAASTQSVGDEQFF
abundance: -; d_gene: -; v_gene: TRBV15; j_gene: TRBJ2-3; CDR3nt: TGTGCCACCAGCCCCCGGGGCCTCGATAGGGGGGATACGCAGTATTTT; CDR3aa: CATSPRGLDRGDTQYF
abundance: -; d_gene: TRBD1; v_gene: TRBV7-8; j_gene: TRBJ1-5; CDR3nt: TGTGCCAGCAGCCCCGAGGACAGGCCACGCGGTCTCGCTAGCAATCAGCCCCAGCATTTT; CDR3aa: CASSPEDRPRGLASNQPQHF
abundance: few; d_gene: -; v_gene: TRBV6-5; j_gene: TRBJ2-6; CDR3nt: TGTGCCAGCAGGGCATCCGGGGCCAACGTCCTGACTTTC; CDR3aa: CASRASGANVLTF
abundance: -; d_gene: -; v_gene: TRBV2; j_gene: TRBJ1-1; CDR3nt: TGTGCCAGCAGTGAGGGGGCGGAGCGGGCTTTCTTT; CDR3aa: CASSEGAERAFF
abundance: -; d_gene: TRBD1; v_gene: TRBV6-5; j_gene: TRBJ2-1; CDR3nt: TGTGCCAGCAGTTACGGGTGGACAGGGCACAATGAGCAGTTCTTC; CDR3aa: CASSYGWTGHNEQFF
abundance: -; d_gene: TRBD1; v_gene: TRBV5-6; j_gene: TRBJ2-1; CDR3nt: TGTGCCAGCAGCCGGGACAGGGAAATTTACAATGAGCAGTTCTTC; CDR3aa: CASSRDREIYNEQFF
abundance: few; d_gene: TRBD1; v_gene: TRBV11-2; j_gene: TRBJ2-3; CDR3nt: TGTGCCAGCAGCTACGGACTTGGGACAGGGCGGGCAGATACGCAGTATTTT; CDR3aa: CASSYGLGTGRADTQYF
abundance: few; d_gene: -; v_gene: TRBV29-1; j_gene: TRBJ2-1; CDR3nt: TGCAGCGTTGAAGGCGGCGACAATGAGCAGTTCTTC; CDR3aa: CSVEGGDNEQFF
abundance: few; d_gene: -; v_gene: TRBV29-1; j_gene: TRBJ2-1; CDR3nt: TGCAGCGTCGGACGACTGGTGCCTACATACAATGAGCAGTTCTTC; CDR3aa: CSVGRLVPTYNEQFF
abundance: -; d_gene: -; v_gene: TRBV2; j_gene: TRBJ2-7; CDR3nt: TGTGCCAGCATCCCGAATCAAGGGAGCTCCTACGAGCAGTACTTC; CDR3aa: CASIPNQGSSYEQYF
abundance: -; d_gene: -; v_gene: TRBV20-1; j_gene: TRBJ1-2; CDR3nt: TGCAGTGCTTTGGACAAGCCTAACTATGGCTACACCTTC; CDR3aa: CSALDKPNYGYTF
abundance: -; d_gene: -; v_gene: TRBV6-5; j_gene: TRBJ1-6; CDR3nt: TGTGCCAGCCATCCGGGCTCCTATAATTCACCCCTCCACTTT; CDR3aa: CASHPGSYNSPLHF
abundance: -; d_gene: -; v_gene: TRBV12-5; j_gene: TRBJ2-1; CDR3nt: TGTGCTAGTGGTTGGGGGGACAGTAACCCGTCGAGGAATGAGCAGTTCTTC; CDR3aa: CASGWGDSNPSRNEQFF
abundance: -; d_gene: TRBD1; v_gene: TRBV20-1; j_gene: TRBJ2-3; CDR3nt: TGCAGTGCTAGAGATTGGGGGGGACAGGGGAGCACAGATACGCAGTATTTT; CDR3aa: CSARDWGGQGSTDTQYF
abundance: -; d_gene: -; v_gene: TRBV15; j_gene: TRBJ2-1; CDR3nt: TGTGCCACCAGCAGAGACAGGTTTGGGGGGAATGAGCAGTTCTTC; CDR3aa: CATSRDRFGGNEQFF
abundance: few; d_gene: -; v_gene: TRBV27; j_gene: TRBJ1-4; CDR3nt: TGTGCCAGCAGAGGATCCGGGGAAAAACTGTTTTTT; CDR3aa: CASRGSGEKLFF
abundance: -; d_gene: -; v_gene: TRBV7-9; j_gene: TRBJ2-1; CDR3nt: TGTGCCAGCAGCTTAGGAGGAGCGACCAGTTCCTACAATGAGCAGTTCTTC; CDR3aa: CASSLGGATSSYNEQFF
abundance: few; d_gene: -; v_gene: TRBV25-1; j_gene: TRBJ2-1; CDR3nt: TGTGCCAGCAGTGTGACCGATAAGCAGTTCTTC; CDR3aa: CASSVTDKQFF
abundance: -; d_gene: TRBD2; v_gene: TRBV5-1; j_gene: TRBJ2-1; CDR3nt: TGCGCCAGCAGCTTTCCGGGACTAGCGGGACCCGATGAGCAGTTCTTC; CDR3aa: CASSFPGLAGPDEQFF
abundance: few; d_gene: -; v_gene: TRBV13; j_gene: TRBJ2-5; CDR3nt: TGTGCCAGCAGCTTCGATGGGCAAGAGACCCAGTACTTC; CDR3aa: CASSFDGQETQYF
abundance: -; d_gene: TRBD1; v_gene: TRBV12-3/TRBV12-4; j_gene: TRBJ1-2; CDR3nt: TGTGCCAGCACCTCTCGACCGACAGGGGGAGGAGGCTACACCTTC; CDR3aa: CASTSRPTGGGGYTF
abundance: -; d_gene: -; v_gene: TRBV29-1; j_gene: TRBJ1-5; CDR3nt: TGCAGCGTTGCACGGGGGCTCGACCAGCCCCAGCATTTT; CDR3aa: CSVARGLDQPQHF
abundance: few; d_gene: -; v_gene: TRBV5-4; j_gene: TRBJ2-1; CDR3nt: TGTGCCAGCAGCTTCGGGGATTACAATGAGCAGTTCTTC; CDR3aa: CASSFGDYNEQFF
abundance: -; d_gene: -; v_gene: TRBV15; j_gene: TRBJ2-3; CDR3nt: TGTGCCACCAGCAGACCTACATCTGATACGCAGTATTTT; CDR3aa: CATSRPTSDTQYF
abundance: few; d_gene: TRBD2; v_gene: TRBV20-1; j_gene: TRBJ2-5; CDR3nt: TGCAGTGCAGAATCCGGGACTAGACAAGAGACCCAGTACTTC; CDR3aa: CSAESGTRQETQYF
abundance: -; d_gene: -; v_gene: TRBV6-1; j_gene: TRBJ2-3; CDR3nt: TGTGCCAGCAGTGAAGCGGGAGCAGGGGATACGCAGTATTTT; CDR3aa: CASSEAGAGDTQYF
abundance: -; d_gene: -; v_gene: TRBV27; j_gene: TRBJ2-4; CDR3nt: TGTGCCTCAGGGAAAGTGAAGGGCTACGTGCAATACTTC; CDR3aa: CASGKVKGYVQYF
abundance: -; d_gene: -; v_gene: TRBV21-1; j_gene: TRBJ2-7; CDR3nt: TGTGCCAGCAGCAAATCCGCCAGGGAGCAGTACTTC; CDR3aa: CASSKSAREQYF
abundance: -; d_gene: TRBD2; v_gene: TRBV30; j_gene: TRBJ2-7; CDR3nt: TGTGCCTGGAGTCAGGGACTAGCGTACGAGCAGTACTTC; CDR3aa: CAWSQGLAYEQYF
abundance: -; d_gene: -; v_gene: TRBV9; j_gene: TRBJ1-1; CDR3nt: TGTGCCAGCAGTTACGGGGTGGACAGCAGGAACACTGAAGCTTTCTTT; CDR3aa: CASSYGVDSRNTEAFF
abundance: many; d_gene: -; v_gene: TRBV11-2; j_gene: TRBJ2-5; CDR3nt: TGTGCCAGCAGCCCGGGACACCAAGAGACCCAGTACTTC; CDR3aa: CASSPGHQETQYF
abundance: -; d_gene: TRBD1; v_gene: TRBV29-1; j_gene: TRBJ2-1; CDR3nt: TGCAGGGCTGGACAGGGTTCCAATGAGCAGTTCTTC; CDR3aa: CRAGQGSNEQFF
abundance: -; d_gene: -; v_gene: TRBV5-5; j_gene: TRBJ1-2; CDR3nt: TGTGCCAGCAGCTTGGCAGACACCTATGGCTACACCTTC; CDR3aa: CASSLADTYGYTF
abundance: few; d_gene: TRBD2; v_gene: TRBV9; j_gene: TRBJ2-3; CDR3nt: TGTGCCAGCAGCGTACGACTAGCGGGATCAGATACGCAGTATTTT; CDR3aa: CASSVRLAGSDTQYF
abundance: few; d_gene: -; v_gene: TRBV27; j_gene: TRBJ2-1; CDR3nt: TGTGCCAGCAGTTTCGCGGGTGAGCAGTTCTTC; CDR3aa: CASSFAGEQFF
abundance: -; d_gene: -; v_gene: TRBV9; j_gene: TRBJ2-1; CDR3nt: TGTGCCAGCAGCGTAGCGGGAGAGGGGGGTGAGCAGTTCTTC; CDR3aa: CASSVAGEGGEQFF
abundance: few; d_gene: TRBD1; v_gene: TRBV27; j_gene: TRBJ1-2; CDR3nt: TGTGCCAGCAACCCCGGACAGGGGCTGGCTGGCTACACCTTC; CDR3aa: CASNPGQGLAGYTF
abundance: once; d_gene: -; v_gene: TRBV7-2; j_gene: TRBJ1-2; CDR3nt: TGTGCCAGCAGCTTAGTCATTCAGGGGAACTATGGCTACACCTTC; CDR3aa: CASSLVIQGNYGYTF
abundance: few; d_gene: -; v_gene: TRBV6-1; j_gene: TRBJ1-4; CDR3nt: TGTGCCAGCATTCTCCGTAGGGGTGCTAATGAAAAACTGTTTTTT; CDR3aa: CASILRRGANEKLFF